These T cell receptor beta chains were read from a single sample in a study of T cell repertoires in cytomegalovirus infection. Via MiXCR, TCRdb re-called the reads, giving one row per CDR3 protein. The sample carries some 130,000 distinct CDR3 sequences, roughly a quarter recorded once. Their target antigens are unknown. The specimen was PBMCs, sequenced either directly or after in vitro stimulation (not recorded which). The receptor source for this set is a human donor in good health (CMV status not recorded). Some clones in this sample may be carry-over from other donors' samples. Both conserved end residues are part of each CDR3. A D gene is named only where the DNA matches it firmly. Clone size appears in some rows only: once, few, many, or a class for an expanded clone.

V gene: TRBV7-8; D gene: .; clone size: many; CDR3 protein: CASSKGGRGPGNTIYF
V gene: TRBV19; D gene: TRBD2; clone size: few; CDR3 protein: CASNPTSGFYNEQFF
V gene: TRBV5-1; D gene: TRBD1; clone size: .; CDR3 protein: CASSLESRTGYGYTF
V gene: TRBV27; D gene: .; clone size: many; CDR3 protein: CASSTGLINQPQHF
V gene: TRBV7-2; D gene: .; clone size: many; CDR3 protein: CASSRDNQPQHF
V gene: TRBV7-2; D gene: .; clone size: .; CDR3 protein: CASSQDNRDNQPQHF
V gene: TRBV29-1; D gene: .; clone size: few; CDR3 protein: CSVIRALAGGEEQYF
V gene: TRBV27; D gene: TRBD1; clone size: .; CDR3 protein: CASSLTQGGTGELFF
V gene: TRBV7-8; D gene: .; clone size: .; CDR3 protein: CASSLGQGINIQYF
V gene: TRBV7-8; D gene: TRBD2; clone size: .; CDR3 protein: CASSLGTSGRATGNEQFF
V gene: TRBV6-1; D gene: TRBD1; clone size: few; CDR3 protein: CASKGPTGQGSNEQFF
V gene: TRBV7-2; D gene: TRBD1; clone size: .; CDR3 protein: CASSPQTGDLFLSF
V gene: TRBV30; D gene: .; clone size: .; CDR3 protein: CAWSEVAGNTIYF
V gene: TRBV4-3; D gene: .; clone size: few; CDR3 protein: CASSQHGLYNEQFF
V gene: TRBV10-2; D gene: TRBD1; clone size: .; CDR3 protein: CASIPSTGANTEAFF
V gene: TRBV7-2; D gene: TRBD1; clone size: many; CDR3 protein: CASSPDRDRGYTF
V gene: TRBV24-1; D gene: TRBD1; clone size: many; CDR3 protein: CATSDPTPGQGGNEQFF
V gene: TRBV6-1; D gene: .; clone size: few; CDR3 protein: CASTLGVGGYTF
V gene: TRBV10-3; D gene: TRBD2; clone size: .; CDR3 protein: CAIMRELHQGQFF
V gene: TRBV4-3; D gene: TRBD2; clone size: .; CDR3 protein: CASSRKIPGLGNTGELFF
V gene: TRBV7-2; D gene: .; clone size: many; CDR3 protein: CASSQSRGRRTGELFF
V gene: TRBV12-3/TRBV12-4; D gene: TRBD1; clone size: .; CDR3 protein: CASSLVGRGLTVYYGYTF
V gene: TRBV20-1; D gene: .; clone size: few; CDR3 protein: CSAKDPQWGTGELFF
V gene: TRBV7-2; D gene: TRBD1; clone size: .; CDR3 protein: CASSLDREALHF
V gene: TRBV7-4; D gene: .; clone size: .; CDR3 protein: CASSLASLEGVDGNTIYF
V gene: TRBV12-3/TRBV12-4; D gene: TRBD1; clone size: few; CDR3 protein: CASSQGQGMAGGELFF
V gene: TRBV28; D gene: .; clone size: few; CDR3 protein: CASSGQPNYGYTF
V gene: TRBV6-1; D gene: TRBD2; clone size: many; CDR3 protein: CASSPRGTSGNPTQYF
V gene: TRBV20-1; D gene: .; clone size: few; CDR3 protein: CSATLAQETQYF
V gene: TRBV20-1; D gene: .; clone size: few; CDR3 protein: CSAQKGQPDTQYF
V gene: TRBV28; D gene: .; clone size: few; CDR3 protein: CASSLWGEGGYTF
V gene: TRBV7-2; D gene: TRBD2; clone size: few; CDR3 protein: CASSPVTSGTGTDTQYF
V gene: TRBV12-3/TRBV12-4; D gene: .; clone size: many; CDR3 protein: CASSPRTAMNTEAFF
V gene: TRBV6-1; D gene: .; clone size: few; CDR3 protein: CASIPLIHRHTEAFF
V gene: TRBV5-6; D gene: TRBD2; clone size: few; CDR3 protein: CASSTLGLATVYNEQFF
V gene: TRBV4-1; D gene: TRBD1; clone size: .; CDR3 protein: CASSHETGNYGYTF
V gene: TRBV7-2; D gene: .; clone size: .; CDR3 protein: CASSLGRAQYEQYF
V gene: TRBV12-5; D gene: .; clone size: .; CDR3 protein: CASVPGGTYNEQFF
V gene: TRBV19; D gene: .; clone size: .; CDR3 protein: CASKQNSNQPQHF
V gene: TRBV11-2; D gene: .; clone size: .; CDR3 protein: CASSRGTAETQYF
V gene: TRBV15; D gene: TRBD2; clone size: .; CDR3 protein: CATSREKWQPGLATETQYF
V gene: TRBV7-2; D gene: .; clone size: many; CDR3 protein: CASSGGERGNQPQHF
V gene: TRBV7-2; D gene: .; clone size: many; CDR3 protein: CASSLTRLAPVSTDTQYF
V gene: TRBV6-5; D gene: TRBD1; clone size: .; CDR3 protein: CASSDRGLVRIF
V gene: TRBV7-2; D gene: TRBD1; clone size: few; CDR3 protein: CASSLRDRGAFF
V gene: TRBV11-2; D gene: .; clone size: many; CDR3 protein: CASASGVNRETQYF
V gene: TRBV7-8; D gene: TRBD2; clone size: many; CDR3 protein: CASSSPGGPKNEQFF
V gene: TRBV7-3; D gene: TRBD1; clone size: few; CDR3 protein: CASGQGTNTEAFF
V gene: TRBV20-1; D gene: .; clone size: few; CDR3 protein: CSARGQAYNQPQHF
V gene: TRBV5-4; D gene: .; clone size: few; CDR3 protein: CASSLFSNTGELFF
V gene: TRBV4-2; D gene: TRBD2; clone size: .; CDR3 protein: CASSQGTSGLLSYNEQFF
V gene: TRBV3-1; D gene: .; clone size: .; CDR3 protein: CASSHDSSQETQYF
V gene: TRBV4-1; D gene: TRBD1; clone size: few; CDR3 protein: CASSQTRDRVNEQFF
V gene: TRBV6-2/TRBV6-3; D gene: .; clone size: .; CDR3 protein: CASSTESSGTQYF
V gene: TRBV27; D gene: .; clone size: .; CDR3 protein: CASSLFFSGTEAFF